This T cell receptor (beta chain) was profiled in a study of prognosis after radiotherapy for stage I lung cancer. Whole-study context: With roughly 13 men and over five women, the cohort's median age was approximately 74 years, range roughly 53–85. Adenocarcinoma was the tumor type in approximately twelve patients, squamous cell carcinoma in seven. Study-wide findings and caveats: Determination of whether the expanded TCR clones were tumor-specific was not performed. The number of unique TCR clones went down after stereotactic body radiation therapy, with a median of roughly 9,300 versus 7,200.

This CDR3 has 15 residues. Germline CDR1 is MNHNS and CDR2 is SASEGT. Note on this clonotype: The antigen is unknown. The germline gene is not matched at one end of the junction; a read error may be the cause.

The authors amplified TCR beta CDR3 from genomic DNA using two-round multiplex PCR. Round one of PCR was performed, and it used primers specific to each TRBV and TRBJ gene. TCRdb itself ran the multiplex PCR reads through MiXCR, one entry per CDR3 protein. In the table there are roughly 24,000 distinct CDR3 sequences, about 41% of which are singletons. This specimen was PBMCs, taken before or after stereotactic body radiation therapy (not recorded which). This clonotype was sampled from a donor over 45 with non-small cell lung cancer. The chain uses TRBV6-1 and TRBJ1-6, with D perhaps TRBD1 (6 bases). The CDR3 DNA reads as TGTGCCAGCACCCCTGGAGGGGGGTATAATCCACCCCTCCACTTT. Protein sequence: CASTPGGGYNPPLHF.